The entry below describes one T cell receptor beta chain. Its antigen remains unidentified. The source of the sample is a study of T cells expressing NK-cell markers. CDR1 LGHDT and CDR2 YNNKEL come from the germline V gene (reference sequence). The CDR3 is 13 residues long. The authors generated TCR beta cDNA through 5'RACE template switching with UMIs. TCRdb reprocessed the 5' RACE reads and reports one entry per CDR3 protein, with no DNA. The sample yields fewer than 200,000 distinct CDR3 sequences, of which the top ten take up approximately 17%. Study-wide results and caveats: No clear determination of HCMV specificity was made for expanded NKG2C+ T cell clones.

Sequencing was done on a sample of blood T cells: a sorted CD56 or NKG2C T cell subset, CD4+ or CD8+ T cells, or bulk PBMC T cells (not recorded which). The TCR sequence derives from a woman between 18 and 70 years old in good health. The genes are TRBV3-1 and TRBJ2-4; as DNA is missing, the TRBD1 call by TCRdb cannot be tested. CDR3 amino acids: CASSPGVANIQYF.